This T cell receptor beta chain stems from a study of blood T cell repertoires in COVID-19. The table came from immunoSEQ multiplex PCR; TCRdb's copy has only in-frame clones and leaves some out. The repertoire holds under 150,000 clones, approximately 84% seen once, with approximately 9% in the top ten. Trimming pared 3 bases from V and 7 bases from J, leaving 7 bases between. The CDR3 spans 12 residues. The germline V gene encodes CDR1 SNHLY and CDR2 FYNNEI. This receptor was taken from an elderly woman in a cohort sampled during active or convalescent COVID-19. The specimen sequenced was peripheral blood. The chain is built from TRBV2 and TRBJ1-5, with D uncertain. CDR3 in amino acids: CASSDPGQPQHF. The CDR3 bases are TGTGCCAGCAGTGATCCGGGACAGCCCCAGCATTTT.